The present entry profiles one T cell receptor (beta chain) with its context. What antigen it recognizes has not been identified. Nothing much larger sits one base from this clone, and base qualities are not available. The sample belongs to a study of blood T cell repertoires in COVID-19 (dated by TCRdb to the early 2020s). As for the study more broadly: Samples from collaborators originated in the United States, Italy and Spain and spanned both the acute and convalescent phases of COVID-19. The dataset comprised deeply sampled blood TCRbeta repertoires from subjects exposed to, actively infected with, or recovered from COVID-19. The samples were drawn from two sources: the first 160 participants of the ongoing ImmuneRACE study, and 950 to 1,500 subjects contributed by 6 global collaborators. HLA class I and class II types, where available, came from metadata supplied by the sample provider rather than from assay-based typing. The prospective study material was composed of cDNA or gDNA derived from T cells, B-cell-depleted T cells, or PBMCs. Sample metadata almost always included a de-identified subject ID, COVID-19 status, age in years and sex. A freely available public database, intended as a resource for researchers studying the immune response to SARS-CoV-2, is where the repertoires were released.

The CDR3 covers 15 residues, taking in both the cysteine and the phenylalanine. Only CDR3 DNA is held: 45 bases, read in frame from base 1. CDR1 and CDR2 were assigned from the germline V gene as SGDLS and YYNGEE. The V and J ends are trimmed by 0 bases and 2 bases, leaving 10 bases between them. What the study reported, not specific to this receptor: Clinical and demographic metadata were provided uncurated, with the amount varying by source and participant.

A second Seattle source provided samples from volunteer blood donors who had recovered from COVID-19. Whole blood was collected in K2EDTA tubes by collaborating institutions according to the institutions' own protocols. For TCRbeta analysis, collaborators shipped samples in one of three forms: frozen whole blood, isolated PBMCs, or DNA extracted from either of those sample types. TCRbeta CDR3 regions were amplified from genomic DNA by means of the immunoSEQ Assay, a bias-controlled multiplex PCR. The published analysis was carried out like this. Within the assay, amplification of reference gene primers was used to estimate how many nucleated cells each sample contained. To quantify the absolute abundance of each unique TCRbeta CDR3 rearrangement, sequence reads were collapsed and filtered. For each sample, productive Simpson clonality was calculated as the square root of Simpson's diversity index over productive rearrangements. Imported from immuneACCESS, the table was reduced by TCRdb to in-frame sequences with V and J called. These copies leave out some clones; in studies compared against another copy, an unresolved V gene accounts for under half, and the cause of the remainder is not known. The DNA was the basis for D and trimming; V, J and clone size are from that table. Within this sample are 250,000 to 300,000 clones, with around 90% of them counted one time only. The ten largest account for 2% to 2.5% of the sample.

The sequence joins TRBV9 to TRBJ2-3; the D region possibly corresponds to TRBD1 (5 bases align). The sequenced material came from peripheral blood. The TCR was taken from a woman aged 45-60 years who had recovered from COVID-19. The CDR3 protein is CASSVEPGITDTQYF. The sequenced DNA: TGTGCCAGCAGCGTAGAACCAGGGATCACAGATACGCAGTATTTT.